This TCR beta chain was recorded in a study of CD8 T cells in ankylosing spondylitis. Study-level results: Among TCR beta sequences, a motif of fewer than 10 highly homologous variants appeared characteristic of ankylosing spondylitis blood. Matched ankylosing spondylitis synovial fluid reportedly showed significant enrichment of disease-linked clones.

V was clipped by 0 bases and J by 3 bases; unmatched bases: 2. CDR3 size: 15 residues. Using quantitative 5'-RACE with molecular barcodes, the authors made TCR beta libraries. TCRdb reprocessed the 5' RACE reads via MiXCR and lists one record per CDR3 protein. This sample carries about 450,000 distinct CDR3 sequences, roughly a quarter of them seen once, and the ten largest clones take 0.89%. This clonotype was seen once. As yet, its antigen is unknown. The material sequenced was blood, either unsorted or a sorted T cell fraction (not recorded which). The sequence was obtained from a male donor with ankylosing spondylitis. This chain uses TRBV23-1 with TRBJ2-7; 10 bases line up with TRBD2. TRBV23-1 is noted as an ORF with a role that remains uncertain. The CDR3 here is CASSQSRTSGYEQYV. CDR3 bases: TGCGCCAGCAGTCAATCGAGGACTAGCGGCTACGAGCAGTACGTC.